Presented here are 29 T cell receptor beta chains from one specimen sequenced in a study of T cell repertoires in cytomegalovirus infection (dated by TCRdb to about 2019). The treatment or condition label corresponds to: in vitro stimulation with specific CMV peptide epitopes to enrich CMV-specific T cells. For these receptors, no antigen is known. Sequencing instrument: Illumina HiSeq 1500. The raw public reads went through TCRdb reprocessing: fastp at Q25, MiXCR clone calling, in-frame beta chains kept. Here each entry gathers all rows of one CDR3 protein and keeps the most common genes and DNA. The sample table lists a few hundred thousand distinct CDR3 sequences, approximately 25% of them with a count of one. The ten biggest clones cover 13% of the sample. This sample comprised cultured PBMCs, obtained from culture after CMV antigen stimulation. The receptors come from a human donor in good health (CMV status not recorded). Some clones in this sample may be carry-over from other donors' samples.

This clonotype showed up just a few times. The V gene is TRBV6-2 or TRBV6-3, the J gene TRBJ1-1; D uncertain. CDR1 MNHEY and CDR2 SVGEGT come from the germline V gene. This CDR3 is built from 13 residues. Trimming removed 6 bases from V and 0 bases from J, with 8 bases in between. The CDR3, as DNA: TGTGCCAGCAGCAAAGACGTGAACACTGAAGCTTTCTTT. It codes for CASSKDVNTEAFF.

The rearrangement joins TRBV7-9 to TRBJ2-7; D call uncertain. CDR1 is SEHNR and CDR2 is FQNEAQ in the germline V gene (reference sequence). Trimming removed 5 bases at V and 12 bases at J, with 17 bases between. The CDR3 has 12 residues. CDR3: CASSDTSQRAYF. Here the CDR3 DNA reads TGTGCCAGCAGCGATACCTCGCAAAGAGCGTACTTC.

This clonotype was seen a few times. The CDR3, as DNA: TGTGCCAGCAGCTACACAGCGGGAAGCTCCTACAATGAGCAGTTCTTC. This codes for CASSYTAGSSYNEQFF. This chain connects TRBV7-2 to TRBJ2-1; 7 bases are shared with TRBD2. The CDR3 loop spans 16 amino acids. With V trimmed by 4 bases and J by 0 bases, 6 bases remained unmatched. Germline V gives CDR1 SGHTA, CDR2 FQGNSA.

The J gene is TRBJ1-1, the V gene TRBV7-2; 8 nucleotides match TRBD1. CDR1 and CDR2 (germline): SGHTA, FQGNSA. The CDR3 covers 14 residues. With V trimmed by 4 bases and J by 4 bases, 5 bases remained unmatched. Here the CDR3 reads CASSSLTGVTEAFF. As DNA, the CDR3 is TGTGCCAGCAGCTCTCTGACAGGGGTCACTGAAGCTTTCTTT.

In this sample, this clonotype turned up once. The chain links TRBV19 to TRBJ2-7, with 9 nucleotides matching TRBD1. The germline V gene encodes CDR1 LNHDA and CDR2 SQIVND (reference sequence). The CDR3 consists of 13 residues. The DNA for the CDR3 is TGCGCCAGTAGTATCCAGACAGGGGGCGAGCAGTACGTC. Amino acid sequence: CASSIQTGGEQYV.

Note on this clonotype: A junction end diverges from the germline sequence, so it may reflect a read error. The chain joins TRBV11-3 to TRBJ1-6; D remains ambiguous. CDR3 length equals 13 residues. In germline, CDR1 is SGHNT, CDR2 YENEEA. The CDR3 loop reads CASSLVRDSLLHF. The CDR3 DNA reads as TGTGCCAGCAGCTTAGTGCGGGATTCACTCCTCCACTTT.

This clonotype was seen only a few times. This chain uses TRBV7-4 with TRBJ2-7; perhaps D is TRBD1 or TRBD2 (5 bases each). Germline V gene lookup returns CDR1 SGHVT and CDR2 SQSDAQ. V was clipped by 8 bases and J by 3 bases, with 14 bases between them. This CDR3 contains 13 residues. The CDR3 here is CASGWGTYYEQYF. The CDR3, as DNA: TGTGCCAGCGGGTGGGGGACCTACTACGAGCAGTACTTC.

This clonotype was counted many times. The CDR3 here is CASRTGGLGTYEQYF. CDR3 nucleotides: TGTGCCAGCAGGACCGGGGGGCTGGGGACCTACGAGCAGTACTTC. This chain links TRBV6-5 with TRBJ2-7, with TRBD2 as a possible D gene (7 bases). With 6 bases removed from V and 2 bases from J, the gap between germline ends came to 17 bases. The CDR3 spans 15 residues. Germline assignment: CDR1 MNHEY and CDR2 SVGAGI.

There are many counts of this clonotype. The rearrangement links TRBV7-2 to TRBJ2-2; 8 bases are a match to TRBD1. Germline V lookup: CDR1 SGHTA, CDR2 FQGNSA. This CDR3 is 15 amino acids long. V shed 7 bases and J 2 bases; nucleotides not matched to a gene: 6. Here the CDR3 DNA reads TGTGCCAGCAATCCACAGGGGGGAAACACCGGGGAGCTGTTTTTT. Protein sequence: CASNPQGGNTGELFF.

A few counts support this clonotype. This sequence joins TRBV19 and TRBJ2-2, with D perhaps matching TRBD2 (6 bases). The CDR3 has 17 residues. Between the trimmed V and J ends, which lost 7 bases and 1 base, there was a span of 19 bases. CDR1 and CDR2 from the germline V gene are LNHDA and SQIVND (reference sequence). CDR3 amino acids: CASTMLRDWGNTGELFF. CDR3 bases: TGTGCCAGTACCATGCTACGGGACTGGGGGAACACCGGGGAGCTGTTTTTT.

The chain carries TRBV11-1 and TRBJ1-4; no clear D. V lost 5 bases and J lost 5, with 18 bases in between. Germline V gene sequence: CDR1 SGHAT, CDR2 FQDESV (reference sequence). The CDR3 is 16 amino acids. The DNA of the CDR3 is TGTGCCAGCAGCACACGGGGTGGGAGCGACAATGAAAAACTGTTTTTT. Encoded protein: CASSTRGGSDNEKLFF. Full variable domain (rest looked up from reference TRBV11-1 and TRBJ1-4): EAEVAQSPRYKITEKSQAVAFWCDPISGHATLYWYRQILGQGPELLVQFQDESVVDDSQLPKDRFSAERLKGVDSTLKIQPAELGDSAMYLCASSTRGGSDNEKLFFGSGTQLSVL.

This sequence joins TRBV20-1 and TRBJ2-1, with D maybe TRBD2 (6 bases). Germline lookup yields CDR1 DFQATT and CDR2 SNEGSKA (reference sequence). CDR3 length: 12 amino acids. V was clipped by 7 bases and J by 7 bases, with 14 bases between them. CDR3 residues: CSVTGLINEQFF. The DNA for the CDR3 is TGCAGTGTCACGGGACTTATTAATGAGCAGTTCTTC.

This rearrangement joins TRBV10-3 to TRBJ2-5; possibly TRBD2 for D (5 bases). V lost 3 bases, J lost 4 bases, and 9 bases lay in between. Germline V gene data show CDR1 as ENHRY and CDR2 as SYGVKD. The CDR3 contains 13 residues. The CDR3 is CAISDNRGETQYF. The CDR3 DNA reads TGTGCCATCAGTGACAACCGGGGAGAGACCCAGTACTTC.

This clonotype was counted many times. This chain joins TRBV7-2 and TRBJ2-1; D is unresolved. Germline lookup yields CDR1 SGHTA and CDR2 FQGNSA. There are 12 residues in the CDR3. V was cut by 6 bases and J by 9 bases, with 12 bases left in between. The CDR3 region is CASSRVSGEQFF. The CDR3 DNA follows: TGTGCCAGCAGTAGGGTGTCAGGTGAGCAGTTCTTC.

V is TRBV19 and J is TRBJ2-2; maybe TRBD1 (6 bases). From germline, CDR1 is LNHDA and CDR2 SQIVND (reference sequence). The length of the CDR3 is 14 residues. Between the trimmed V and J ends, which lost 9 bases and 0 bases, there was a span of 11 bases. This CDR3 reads CASRDNPNTGELFF. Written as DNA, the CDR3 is TGTGCCAGCCGGGACAACCCGAACACCGGGGAGCTGTTTTTT.

CDR3 region: CSGRASFTGNEQFF. The CDR3 DNA reads as TGCAGTGGCAGAGCCTCCTTTACTGGGAATGAGCAGTTCTTC. This rearrangement joins TRBV20-1 to TRBJ2-1; D unclear. With 7 bases removed from V and 7 bases from J, the gap between germline ends came to 20 bases. Germline CDR1 reads DFQATT; CDR2 reads SNEGSKA (reference sequence). CDR3 length: 14 residues.

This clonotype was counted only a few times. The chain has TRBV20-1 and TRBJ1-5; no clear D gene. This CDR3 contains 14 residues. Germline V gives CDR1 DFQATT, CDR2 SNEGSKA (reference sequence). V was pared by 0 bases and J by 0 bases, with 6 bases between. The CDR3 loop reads CSARDIDSNQPQHF. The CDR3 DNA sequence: TGCAGTGCTAGAGATATCGATAGCAATCAGCCCCAGCATTTT.

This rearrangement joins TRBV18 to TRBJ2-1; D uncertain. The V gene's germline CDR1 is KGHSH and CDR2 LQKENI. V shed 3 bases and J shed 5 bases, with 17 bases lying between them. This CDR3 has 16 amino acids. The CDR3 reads CASSPVYRGQHNEQFF. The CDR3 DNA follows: TGTGCCAGCTCACCTGTGTACCGCGGTCAACACAATGAGCAGTTCTTC.

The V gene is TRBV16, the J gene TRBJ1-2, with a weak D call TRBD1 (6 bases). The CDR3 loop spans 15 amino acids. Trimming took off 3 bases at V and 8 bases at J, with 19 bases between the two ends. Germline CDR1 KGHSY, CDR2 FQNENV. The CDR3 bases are TGTGCCAGCAGCCACGTCGGTGTGGGGGCTGGAGGCTACACCTTC. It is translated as CASSHVGVGAGGYTF.

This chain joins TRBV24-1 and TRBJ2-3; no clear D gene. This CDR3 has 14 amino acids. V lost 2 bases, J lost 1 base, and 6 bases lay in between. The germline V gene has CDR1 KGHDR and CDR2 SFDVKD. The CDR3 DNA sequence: TGTGCCACCAGTGATTCCTACCGCACAGATACGCAGTATTTT. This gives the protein CATSDSYRTDTQYF.

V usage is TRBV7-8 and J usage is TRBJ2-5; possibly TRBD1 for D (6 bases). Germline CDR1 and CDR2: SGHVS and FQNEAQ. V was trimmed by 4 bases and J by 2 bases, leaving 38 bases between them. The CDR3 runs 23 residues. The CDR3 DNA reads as TGTGCCAGCAGCTCCCAAATTTGGGGGCTAAGTCGATTAGTGGCTCTAGAACAAGAGACCCAGTACTTC. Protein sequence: CASSSQIWGLSRLVALEQETQYF.

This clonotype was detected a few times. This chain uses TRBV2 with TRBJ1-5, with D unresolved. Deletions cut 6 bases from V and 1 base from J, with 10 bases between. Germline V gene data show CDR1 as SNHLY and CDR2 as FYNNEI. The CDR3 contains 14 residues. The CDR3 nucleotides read TGTGCCAGCAGCCAGCGAGGGAGCAATCAGCCCCAGCATTTT. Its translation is CASSQRGSNQPQHF.

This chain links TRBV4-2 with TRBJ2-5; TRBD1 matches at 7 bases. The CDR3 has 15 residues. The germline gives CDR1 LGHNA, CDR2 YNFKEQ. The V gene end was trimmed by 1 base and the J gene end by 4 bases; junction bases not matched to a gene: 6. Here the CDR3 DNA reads TGTGCCAGCAGCCAAGGACGAGGGGGCGGAGAGACCCAGTACTTC. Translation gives CASSQGRGGGETQYF.

This CDR3 is CASSPWTGPSGNTIYF. The CDR3 DNA reads TGTGCCAGCAGTCCCTGGACAGGGCCCTCTGGAAACACCATATATTTT. This rearrangement joins TRBV6-1 to TRBJ1-3, with 8 bases lining up with TRBD1. Unmatched junction bases numbered 6, after V lost 5 bases and J lost 0 bases. CDR3 length equals 16 residues. The germline gives CDR1 MNHNS, CDR2 SASEGT.

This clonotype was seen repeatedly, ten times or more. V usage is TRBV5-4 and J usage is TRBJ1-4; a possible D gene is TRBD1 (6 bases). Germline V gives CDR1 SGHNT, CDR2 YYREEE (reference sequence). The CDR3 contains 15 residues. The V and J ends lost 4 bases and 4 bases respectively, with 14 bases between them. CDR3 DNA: TGTGCCAGCAGCACTAACAGGGCCGTTAATGAAAAACTGTTTTTT. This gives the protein CASSTNRAVNEKLFF.

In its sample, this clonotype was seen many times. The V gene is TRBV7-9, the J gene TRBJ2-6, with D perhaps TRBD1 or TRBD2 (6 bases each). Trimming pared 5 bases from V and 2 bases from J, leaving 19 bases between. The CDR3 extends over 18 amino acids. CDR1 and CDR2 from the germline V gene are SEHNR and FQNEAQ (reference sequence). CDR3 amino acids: CASSPPTRGGPGANVLTF. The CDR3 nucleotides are TGTGCCAGCAGCCCGCCAACGAGAGGGGGGCCTGGGGCCAACGTCCTGACTTTC.

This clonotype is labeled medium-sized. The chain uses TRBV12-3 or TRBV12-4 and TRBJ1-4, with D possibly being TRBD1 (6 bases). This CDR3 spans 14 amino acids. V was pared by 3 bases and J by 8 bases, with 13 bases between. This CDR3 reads CASSFGTWDEKLFF. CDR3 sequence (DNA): TGTGCCAGCAGTTTCGGGACATGGGACGAAAAACTGTTTTTT.

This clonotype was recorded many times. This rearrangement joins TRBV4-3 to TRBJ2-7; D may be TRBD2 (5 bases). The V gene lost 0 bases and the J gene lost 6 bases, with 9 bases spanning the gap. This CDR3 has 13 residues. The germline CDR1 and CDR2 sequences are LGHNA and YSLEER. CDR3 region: CASSQDIGLEQYV. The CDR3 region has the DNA TGCGCCAGCAGCCAAGATATAGGACTCGAGCAGTACGTC.

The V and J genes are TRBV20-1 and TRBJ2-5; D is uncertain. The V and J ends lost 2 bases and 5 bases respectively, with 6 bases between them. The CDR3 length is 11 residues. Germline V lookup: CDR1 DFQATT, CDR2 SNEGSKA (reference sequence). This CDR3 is CSARLGETQYF. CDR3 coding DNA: TGCAGTGCTAGATTGGGGGAGACCCAGTACTTC.